The TCR beta chain described here comes from a study of T-cell reconstitution after alpha-beta-depleted transplantation in children. Unique molecular identifiers were used in preparing the TCRbeta library. TCRdb reprocessed the PCR reads with MiXCR, giving one entry per CDR3 protein. The table includes about 610,000 distinct CDR3 sequences, 10% detected once. V gave up 10 bases and J gave up 3 bases; unmatched junction bases: 11. The germline CDR1 and CDR2 sequences are ENHRY and SYGVKD. This CDR3 comprises 15 residues. This clonotype was seen repeatedly, ten times or more. The rearrangement uses TRBV10-3 and TRBJ2-3; TRBD1 matches 9 bases. Sequenced here: PBMCs from the stem cell graft donor, sampled from the stem cell graft. The receptor was isolated from a human donor who donated a stem cell graft to a child with acute myeloid leukemia. The CDR3 DNA is TGTGCCACAAAACTCGGGACAGGGAAGACAGATACGCAGTATTTT. Encoded protein: CATKLGTGKTDTQYF.